Listed here is a single T cell receptor beta chain. Repertoires were generated with immunoSEQ multiplex PCR, while TCRdb's copy carries only in-frame clones and drops some. The sample carries 78,000 or so clones, around 90% recorded once. V was cut by 6 bases and J by 0 bases, with 9 bases left in between. The germline V gene has CDR1 SEHNR and CDR2 FQNEAQ (reference sequence). This CDR3 contains 14 residues. The sample is drawn from a study of radiotherapy plus CTLA-4 blockade in lung cancer. Overall study: Overall, around 20% of patients showed an objective response, while 31% attained disease control.

The TCR was taken from a human donor with non-small cell lung cancer who had stable disease on radiotherapy plus ipilimumab. The J gene is TRBJ2-1, the V gene TRBV7-9; D gene ambiguous. This specimen was peripheral blood, taken from a patient treated with radiotherapy plus ipilimumab. The CDR3: CASRSPGSYNEQFF. Here the CDR3 DNA reads TGTGCCAGCAGATCCCCAGGCTCCTACAATGAGCAGTTCTTC.